This TCR beta chain is from a study of T cell changes during pregnancy in multiple sclerosis. TCRdb's copy holds only in-frame clones and misses some; the assay was immunoSEQ multiplex PCR. The sample has about 31,000 clones, 87% seen once. The clonotype originates from a female donor with multiple sclerosis, enrolled in a pregnancy study. Source: CD8+ T cells from peripheral blood mononuclear cells, taken before pregnancy.

CDR3 DNA sequence: TGTGCCAGCAGTTTAGGGCAGTCAAAAGAGACCCAGTACTTC. This gives the protein CASSLGQSKETQYF. The gene calls are TRBV28 and TRBJ2-5; unclear D gene. The germline V and J ends were trimmed by 2 bases and 3 bases, with 10 bases remaining between them. The CDR3 has 14 amino acids. Per germline, CDR1 MDHEN and CDR2 SYDVKM.